This T cell receptor (beta chain) was captured in a study of blood T cell repertoires in COVID-19. The V and J ends lost 3 bases and 11 bases respectively, with 8 bases between them. Per germline, CDR1 ENHRY and CDR2 SYGVKD. This CDR3 has 11 amino acids. Profiled with immunoSEQ multiplex PCR; TCRdb holds only in-frame clones, not every one. The sample has about 150,000 clones; more than 85% are singletons. The origin of this receptor is a woman of 80 years or more with COVID-19, enrolled during active disease. The chain recombines TRBV10-3 with TRBJ1-3, with D unclear. Source material: peripheral blood. This CDR3 is CAISEGQAIYF. The CDR3 DNA sequence: TGTGCCATCAGTGAAGGTCAGGCCATATATTTT.